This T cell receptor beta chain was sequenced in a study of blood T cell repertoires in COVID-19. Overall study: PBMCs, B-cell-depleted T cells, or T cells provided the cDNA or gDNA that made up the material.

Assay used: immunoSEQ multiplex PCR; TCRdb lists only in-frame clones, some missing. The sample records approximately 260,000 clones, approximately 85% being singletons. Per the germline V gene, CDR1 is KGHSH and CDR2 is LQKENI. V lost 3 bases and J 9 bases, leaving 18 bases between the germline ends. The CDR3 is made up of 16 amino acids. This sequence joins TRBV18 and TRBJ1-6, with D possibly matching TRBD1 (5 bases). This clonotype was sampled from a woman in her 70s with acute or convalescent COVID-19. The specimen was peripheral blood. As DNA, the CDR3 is TGTGCCAGCTCACCTTGGGTGTTCAGGGAGGGTTCACCCCTCCACTTT. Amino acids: CASSPWVFREGSPLHF.